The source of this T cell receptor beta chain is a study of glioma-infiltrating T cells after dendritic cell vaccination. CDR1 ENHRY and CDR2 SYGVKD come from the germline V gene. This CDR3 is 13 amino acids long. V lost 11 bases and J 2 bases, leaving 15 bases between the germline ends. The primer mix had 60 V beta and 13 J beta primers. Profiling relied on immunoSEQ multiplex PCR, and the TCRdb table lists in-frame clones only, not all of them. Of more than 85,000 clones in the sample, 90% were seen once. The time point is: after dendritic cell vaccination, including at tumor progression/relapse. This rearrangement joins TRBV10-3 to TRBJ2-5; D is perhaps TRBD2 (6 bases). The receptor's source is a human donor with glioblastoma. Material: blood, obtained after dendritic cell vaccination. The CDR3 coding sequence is TGTGCCTCCACCGGGGCGGGGCAAGAGACCCAGTACTTC. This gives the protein CASTGAGQETQYF.